A selection of T cell receptor beta chains follows, all from one sample in a study of T-cell reconstitution after alpha-beta-depleted transplantation in children. TCRdb re-called the PCR reads with MiXCR, one entry per CDR3 protein. The data show fewer than 1 million distinct CDR3 sequences, about 15% seen once. The input for sequencing was PBMCs, mostly from graft donor cells, taken 360 days after TCRalphabeta/CD19-depleted stem cell transplant. These receptors were obtained from a male patient aged 10 to 17 who had a stem cell transplant for acute lymphoblastic leukemia, so the T cells may come from the graft donor. The CDR3 runs from the conserved cysteine through the conserved F or W. D genes are given only for firm matches. Rows give clone size only sometimes, using once, few, many, or a class for an expanded clone.

>TRBJ1-2|TRBV6-5|NA|few
TGTGCCAGCAGTTACTCGACCGGGCCCTATGGCTACACCTTC
CASSYSTGPYGYTF
>TRBJ2-7|TRBV5-1|TRBD1|few
TGCGCCAGCAGCTACTATACAGGGGACGAGCAGTACTTC
CASSYYTGDEQYF
>TRBJ2-5|TRBV20-1|NA|NA
TGCAGTGCTAAAATGACAGGGCGGGGGGAGACCCAGTACTTC
CSAKMTGRGETQYF
>TRBJ1-3|TRBV7-9|NA|few
TGTGCCAGCAGCCCGGACGCTTTTGGAAACACCATATATTTT
CASSPDAFGNTIYF
>TRBJ2-1|TRBV29-1|NA|NA
NA
CSVEFLGMGEQFF
>TRBJ2-7|TRBV9|TRBD2|NA
TGTGCCAGCAGCCCCCAGCGGGACCTCTCCTACGAGCAGTACTTC
CASSPQRDLSYEQYF
>TRBJ2-2|TRBV29-1|NA|few
TGCAGCGTTGTCCCGGACGGGAACACCGGGGAGCTGTTTTTT
CSVVPDGNTGELFF
>TRBJ2-7|TRBV12-3/TRBV12-4|NA|many
TGTGCCAGCAGTGCCTACAGAGACCCCTACGAGCAGTACTTC
CASSAYRDPYEQYF
>TRBJ2-6|TRBV7-2|NA|many
TGTGCCAGCAGCTTAAGCAATGGTGGTAGGCCAGAGTGTTTC
CASSLSNGGRPECF
>TRBJ2-3|TRBV24-1|TRBD1|NA
TGTGCCACCAGTGATTTGGGGGACAGGGGGCCCCGTGGAAGCACAGATACGCAGTATTTT
CATSDLGDRGPRGSTDTQYF
>TRBJ2-6|TRBV4-2|TRBD1|NA
TGTGCCAGCAGCCAAGATGGGTATACGGACAGGGACCCCCCACGGGCCAACGTCCTGACTTTC
CASSQDGYTDRDPPRANVLTF
>TRBJ2-5|TRBV5-1|NA|NA
TGCGCCAGCAGCTTGGCCCTCCATTTGACCCCGTACCAAGAGACCCAGTACTTC
CASSLALHLTPYQETQYF
>TRBJ2-1|TRBV24-1|TRBD2|few
TGTGCCACCAGTGATCCGATGACTAGCGGGCGAGGGAATGAGCAGTTCTTC
CATSDPMTSGRGNEQFF
>TRBJ2-1|TRBV7-2|TRBD2|few
TGTGCCAGCAGCCCGGAAGGAGCGGGAGGCTACAATGAGCAGTTCTTC
CASSPEGAGGYNEQFF
>TRBJ2-1|TRBV12-5|TRBD2|few
TGTGCTAGTGGTACTAGCGGGAGGAGCAATGAGCAGTTCTTC
CASGTSGRSNEQFF
>TRBJ2-3|TRBV5-1|TRBD1|NA
TGCGCCAGCAGCATTAGGACAGGGGCGAGGACAGATACGCAGTATTTT
CASSIRTGARTDTQYF
>TRBJ2-7|TRBV12-3/TRBV12-4|NA|few
TGTGCCAGCAGTTTTTTGCACGGGGCCGCTTACGAGCAGTACTTC
CASSFLHGAAYEQYF
>TRBJ1-3|TRBV18|NA|few
TGTGCCAGCTCACCACTTTCAAGCTCTGGAAACACCATATATTTT
CASSPLSSSGNTIYF
>TRBJ2-1|TRBV5-1|TRBD1|NA
TGCGCCAGCAGACCAGGGGGTGCCTCCTACAATGAGCAGTTCTTC
CASRPGGASYNEQFF
>TRBJ2-2|TRBV6-1|NA|NA
TGTGCCAGCTCTTTCCTCCGGGTTCGGACCGGGGAGCTGTTTTTT
CASSFLRVRTGELFF
>TRBJ2-2|TRBV5-1|NA|few
TGCGCCAACCCACCAGGGTCGAACACCGGGGAGCTGTTTTTT
CANPPGSNTGELFF
>TRBJ2-2|TRBV5-1|NA|NA
TGCGCCAGCAGCTTAAGCGGCCCTCTCGGCGGGGAGCTGTTTTTT
CASSLSGPLGGELFF
>TRBJ1-3|TRBV5-1|NA|NA
TGCGCCAGCAGCTTGTCGGGACATGGATACTCTGGAAACACCATATATTTT
CASSLSGHGYSGNTIYF
>TRBJ2-1|TRBV12-3/TRBV12-4|NA|NA
TGTGCCAGCGGAATGGCGGGTTTTTACAATGAGCAGTTCTTC
CASGMAGFYNEQFF
>TRBJ2-1|TRBV10-3|TRBD2|many
TGTGCCATCAGTGGACTAGCGGGAGGCCCCTCCTACAATGAGCAGTTCTTC
CAISGLAGGPSYNEQFF
>TRBJ2-7|TRBV27|TRBD2|few
TGTGCCAGCGGCCTAGCGGGAGGAACCCACGAGCAGTACTTC
CASGLAGGTHEQYF
>TRBJ1-5|TRBV7-6|NA|few
TGTGCCAGCAGCCGGAACACCAATCAGCCCCAGCATTTT
CASSRNTNQPQHF
>TRBJ2-5|TRBV29-1|NA|NA
TGCAGCGTTGTCGGAAGGGCCCCCCAGACCCAGTACTTC
CSVVGRAPQTQYF
>TRBJ2-1|TRBV11-2|NA|NA
TGTGCCAGCAACGACGGACCATCTCCCTACAATGAGCAGTTCTTC
CASNDGPSPYNEQFF
>TRBJ2-2|TRBV10-3|TRBD2|few
TGTGCCATGAGAACGCCGGGACGTCAGACTAGCCGGCACACCGGGGAGCTGTTTTTT
CAMRTPGRQTSRHTGELFF
>TRBJ2-1|TRBV3-1|TRBD2|few
TGTGCCAGCAGCCAGCTAGCGGCGGGGAATGAGCAGTTCTTC
CASSQLAAGNEQFF